The present entry profiles one TCR beta chain with its context. What it recognizes is unknown. This record comes from a study of T cell responses to AZD1222 COVID-19 vaccine. Study conclusions and caveats: None of the repertoires were sampled until the peak T cell response had passed. Clonal diversity was possibly underestimated, and the donors were mostly white British, with more females. Spike-specific TCR breadth and depth went up after people got two AZD1222 doses.

Repertoires were generated with immunoSEQ multiplex PCR, while TCRdb's copy carries only in-frame clones and drops some. The profile shows about 120,000 clones, approximately 90% of them singletons. The clonotype comes from an adult in good health. The sample here was peripheral blood, taken on day 0 of AZD1222 vaccination.

The CDR3 nucleotides read TGTGCCATCAGCCCGGACAGGGGGTATGGCTACACCTTC. As protein: CAISPDRGYGYTF. The J gene is TRBJ1-2, the V gene TRBV10-3, with 10 bases fitting TRBD1. The CDR3 spans 13 residues. CDR1 is ENHRY, CDR2 SYGVKD, per germline. V shed 6 bases, J shed 5 bases, and the junction held 3 bases outside the gene matches.